These T cell receptor beta chains were read from a single sample in a study of metastatic and nonmetastatic thyroid tumors. TCRdb reprocessed the PCR reads using MiXCR. Here the sample spans almost 85,000 clones, about 12% being singletons. The sequencing input was tumor tissue. The receptors stem from a female donor with papillary thyroid cancer or a benign thyroid nodule (not recorded which). Some clones in this sample may be carry-over from other donors' samples. Each CDR3 is given with its conserved first and last residue. The D gene is left open where the match is weak. Rows may omit the clone size; those that give it use once, few, many or a size class.

J: TRBJ2-7; V: TRBV9; size: many; D: NA; DNA: TGTGCCAGCAGCGTAGATGGTGGGAGTAATTACGAGCAGTACTTC; CDR3: CASSVDGGSNYEQYF
J: TRBJ2-7; V: TRBV6-5; size: many; D: NA; DNA: TGTGCCAGCAGTTACGCCTCGGGACAAGTCTACGAGCAGTACTTC; CDR3: CASSYASGQVYEQYF
J: TRBJ2-1; V: TRBV4-1; size: many; D: TRBD2; DNA: TGCGCCAGCAGCCGGAGGGGAGGGGACGGGAACCCCCCCTATGAGCAGTTCTTC; CDR3: CASSRRGGDGNPPYEQFF
J: TRBJ1-4; V: TRBV28; size: many; D: NA; DNA: TGTGCCAGCAGTCCGGTTGAACCTAATGAAAAACTGTTTTTT; CDR3: CASSPVEPNEKLFF
J: TRBJ2-7; V: TRBV11-3; size: many; D: NA; DNA: TGTGCCAGCAGCAACGGACGGTTGGCCGAGCAGTACTTC; CDR3: CASSNGRLAEQYF
J: TRBJ2-5; V: TRBV5-1; size: few; D: NA; DNA: TGCGCCAGCAGCACTAGGGGGAGTATACAAGAGACCCAGTACTTC; CDR3: CASSTRGSIQETQYF
J: TRBJ2-2; V: TRBV5-4; size: NA; D: NA; DNA: TGTGCCAGCAGCCCGAGAGCTTCCGGGGAGCTGTTTTTT; CDR3: CASSPRASGELFF
J: TRBJ2-1; V: TRBV6-2/TRBV6-3; size: many; D: TRBD2; DNA: TGTGCCAGCAGTAAAGGGACTAGCGGTGAGCAGTTCTTC; CDR3: CASSKGTSGEQFF
J: TRBJ2-1; V: TRBV5-1; size: many; D: NA; DNA: TGCGCCAGCAGCTTGGGGGAACAGGGAGCGAGGAATGAGCAGTTCTTC; CDR3: CASSLGEQGARNEQFF
J: TRBJ1-1; V: TRBV29-1; size: many; D: NA; DNA: TGCAGCGTTGAGAACGGGGGGTTGAGGACTGAAGCTTTCTTT; CDR3: CSVENGGLRTEAFF
J: TRBJ2-1; V: TRBV10-3; size: many; D: NA; DNA: TGTGCCATCAGTGAACCCTCTCGCTGGGGTGGCAATGAGCAGTTCTTC; CDR3: CAISEPSRWGGNEQFF
J: TRBJ2-7; V: TRBV5-1; size: many; D: TRBD2; DNA: TGCGCCAGCAGCTTGGGGCGGGGGAATAACTACAAGCAGTACTTC; CDR3: CASSLGRGNNYKQYF
J: TRBJ2-7; V: TRBV18; size: many; D: TRBD1; DNA: TGTGCCAGCTCACCCGGGACAGGGGTCGAGCAGTACTTC; CDR3: CASSPGTGVEQYF
J: TRBJ2-3; V: TRBV20-1; size: many; D: NA; DNA: TGCAGTGCGGCTGACAGGGGTCTAGCGGGAGATACGCAGTATTTT; CDR3: CSAADRGLAGDTQYF
J: TRBJ2-7; V: TRBV19; size: many; D: NA; DNA: TGTGCCAGTAGTATTCAGGGTTGGTCCTACGAGCAGTACTTC; CDR3: CASSIQGWSYEQYF
J: TRBJ1-1; V: TRBV20-1; size: NA; D: NA; DNA: TGCACTGAGGGGGGGGACACTGAAGCTTTCTTT; CDR3: CTEGGDTEAFF
J: TRBJ2-1; V: TRBV9; size: NA; D: TRBD2; DNA: TGTGCCAGCGGAATAGCGGGAGAGCAGTTCTTC; CDR3: CASGIAGEQFF
J: TRBJ2-1; V: TRBV11-3; size: many; D: NA; DNA: TGTGCCAGCAGCTTAGTGTCGGGGCCCTACAATGAGCAGTTCTTC; CDR3: CASSLVSGPYNEQFF
J: TRBJ1-1; V: TRBV11-1; size: many; D: TRBD1; DNA: TGTGCCAGCAGCTTCCTCCGGGACAGGGTAGCCGAAGCTTTCTTT; CDR3: CASSFLRDRVAEAFF
J: TRBJ2-2; V: TRBV28; size: few; D: TRBD2; DNA: TGTGCCAGCAGTTTTCGGCCCGTAGTACTAGCGGGAGACGGGGAGCTGTTTTTT; CDR3: CASSFRPVVLAGDGELFF
J: TRBJ2-5; V: TRBV20-1; size: many; D: TRBD1; DNA: TGCAGTGCCAGACAGGGGACGGGAGAGACCCAGTACTTC; CDR3: CSARQGTGETQYF
J: TRBJ2-3; V: TRBV28; size: many; D: NA; DNA: TGTGCCAGCAGTTTCCCCTCCGGGACTAGCACAGATACGCAGTATTTT; CDR3: CASSFPSGTSTDTQYF
J: TRBJ1-5; V: TRBV27; size: many; D: TRBD1; DNA: TGTGCCAGCAAGACAGGGGGCCTTAGCAATCAGCCCCAGCATTTT; CDR3: CASKTGGLSNQPQHF
J: TRBJ1-1; V: TRBV7-9; size: many; D: TRBD1; DNA: TGTGCCAGCAGCTGGGGGACAGTCACTGAAGCTTTCTTT; CDR3: CASSWGTVTEAFF
J: TRBJ2-7; V: TRBV6-1; size: many; D: NA; DNA: TGTGCCAGCGTCGCGGTCCAGGGGGGAGGGAGGGAGCAGTACTTC; CDR3: CASVAVQGGGREQYF
J: TRBJ1-2; V: TRBV7-3; size: many; D: NA; DNA: TGTGCCAGCAGCTTAACTGTTGGGGTAGGCTACACCTTC; CDR3: CASSLTVGVGYTF
J: TRBJ2-7; V: TRBV5-5; size: many; D: NA; DNA: TGTGCCAGCAGCTTCCTCAGCGAAGATTACTACGAGCAGTACTTC; CDR3: CASSFLSEDYYEQYF
J: TRBJ2-3; V: TRBV5-1; size: many; D: NA; DNA: TGCGCCAGCAGCGGCGGGACACCCACAGATACGCAGTATTTT; CDR3: CASSGGTPTDTQYF
J: TRBJ1-2; V: TRBV14; size: many; D: NA; DNA: TGTGCCAGCAGCCAAGAGGGGCCGTTTATCGGCTACACCTTC; CDR3: CASSQEGPFIGYTF
J: TRBJ1-6; V: TRBV4-2; size: many; D: NA; DNA: TGTGCCAGCAGTCCGGGACAAACGAATTCACCCCTCCACTTT; CDR3: CASSPGQTNSPLHF
J: TRBJ1-1; V: TRBV9; size: many; D: NA; DNA: TGTGCCAGCAGAGGGAGGAACACTGAAGCTTTCTTT; CDR3: CASRGRNTEAFF
J: TRBJ1-2; V: TRBV6-1; size: NA; D: NA; DNA: TGTGCCAGCAGTCCTTCCCTGATGTGGGGAAACTATTGCTACACCTTC; CDR3: CASSPSLMWGNYCYTF
J: TRBJ2-7; V: TRBV27; size: many; D: NA; DNA: TGTGCCAGCAGTTCCTTCTACGAGCAGTATTTC; CDR3: CASSSFYEQYF
J: TRBJ1-1; V: TRBV12-5; size: many; D: NA; DNA: TGTGCTAGTGGTTTCGGCGTAGGGGGAAATGAAGCTTTCTTT; CDR3: CASGFGVGGNEAFF
J: TRBJ1-2; V: TRBV27; size: many; D: TRBD1; DNA: TGTGCCAGCAGTTACAGGGGTTGGGACGATGGCTACACCTTC; CDR3: CASSYRGWDDGYTF
J: TRBJ2-3; V: TRBV20-1; size: many; D: TRBD2; DNA: TGCAGTGCTAGAGATCTAAAATGGACTAGCGGGGGAAACACAGATACGCAGTATTTT; CDR3: CSARDLKWTSGGNTDTQYF
J: TRBJ2-3; V: TRBV10-3; size: many; D: NA; DNA: TGTGCCATCAGCCTACAGGGGAGGGCAGATACGCAGTATTTT; CDR3: CAISLQGRADTQYF
J: TRBJ2-3; V: TRBV24-1; size: many; D: TRBD2; DNA: TGTGCCACCAGTGACCCACTAGCGGGAGACCTCATGGGGACAGATACGCAGTATTTT; CDR3: CATSDPLAGDLMGTDTQYF
J: TRBJ2-7; V: TRBV6-1; size: NA; D: TRBD2; DNA: TGTGCCAGCAGTCTGCTTCTAGCGGGGTCTATCTCCTACGAGCAGTACTTC; CDR3: CASSLLLAGSISYEQYF
J: TRBJ1-2; V: TRBV6-1; size: few; D: NA; DNA: TGTGCCAGCAGTGAAGCTCTCCATGGCTACACCTTC; CDR3: CASSEALHGYTF
J: TRBJ1-2; V: TRBV6-1; size: many; D: TRBD1; DNA: TGTGCCAGCAGTAATCAGGGGGGGTCGGACTATGGCTACACCTTC; CDR3: CASSNQGGSDYGYTF
J: TRBJ2-7; V: TRBV18; size: many; D: TRBD2; DNA: TGTGCCAGCTCAACAGGGCTAGCGGGACCACCCTCCTACGAGCAGTACTTC; CDR3: CASSTGLAGPPSYEQYF